A selection of T cell receptor beta chains follows, all from one sample in a study of T cells in localized non-small cell lung cancer. TCRdb's copy holds only in-frame clones and misses some; the assay was immunoSEQ multiplex PCR. The table shows tens of thousands of clones, with roughly 88% occurring only once. Sequences were derived from peripheral blood, sampled before any cancer treatment. The receptors stem from a male donor aged 60 or older with stage III squamous cell lung carcinoma. Each CDR3 is given with its conserved first and last residue. A D gene is named only where the DNA matches it firmly. Not all rows give a size; the values are once, few, many and, for expanded clones, a class.

TRBV5-5	TRBJ1-4	-	-	CASSFPRSNEKLFF	TGTGCCAGCAGCTTCCCAAGGTCTAATGAAAAACTGTTTTTT
TRBV19	TRBJ1-5	-	-	CASSIVGAPQPQHF	TGTGCCAGTAGTATAGTCGGTGCCCCCCAGCCCCAGCATTTT
TRBV6-6	TRBJ2-1	-	-	CASSDIMGNEQFF	TGTGCCAGCAGTGATATAATGGGCAATGAGCAGTTCTTC
TRBV28	TRBJ1-3	-	-	CASSLSTPSGNTIYF	TGTGCCAGCAGTTTATCGACACCATCTGGAAACACCATATATTTT
TRBV10-3	TRBJ2-7	-	-	CAISESTGYEQYF	TGTGCCATCAGTGAGTCGACTGGGTACGAGCAGTACTTC
TRBV7-2	TRBJ2-1	TRBD2	-	CASSQEREGYNEQFF	TGTGCCAGCAGTCAGGAGCGGGAGGGCTACAATGAGCAGTTCTTC
TRBV11-3	TRBJ2-1	-	-	CASSLDGGSYNEQFF	TGTGCCAGCAGCTTAGATGGGGGCAGCTACAATGAGCAGTTCTTC
TRBV27	TRBJ1-6	-	-	CASSLGRVDSPLHF	TGTGCCAGCAGTTTAGGAAGGGTAGACTCACCCCTCCACTTT
TRBV27	TRBJ1-1	-	-	CASSRLGPSELTEAFF	TGTGCCAGCAGTAGATTGGGCCCCTCTGAACTCACTGAAGCTTTCTTT
TRBV30	TRBJ2-3	-	-	CAWSGSVTDTQYF	TGTGCCTGGAGTGGGTCTGTCACAGATACGCAGTATTTT
TRBV4-3	TRBJ1-2	-	few	CASSQDTRQADGYTF	TGCGCCAGCAGCCAAGACACCAGGCAGGCGGATGGCTACACCTTC
TRBV19	TRBJ1-2	-	-	CASSQDGFYGYTF	TGTGCCAGTAGCCAGGACGGGTTCTATGGCTACACCTTC
TRBV5-1	TRBJ2-5	-	once	CASSLWGGQEQETQYF	TGCGCCAGCAGCTTGTGGGGGGGCCAGGAGCAAGAGACCCAGTACTTC
TRBV4-3	TRBJ2-1	-	once	CASSQELGPYNEQFF	TGCGCCAGCAGCCAAGAGTTGGGGCCATACAATGAGCAGTTCTTC
TRBV2	TRBJ2-7	-	once	CASSTGFNEQYF	TGTGCCAGCAGTACAGGGTTCAACGAGCAGTACTTC
TRBV6-1	TRBJ2-6	-	-	CATSESGRFSGANVLTF	TGTGCCACCAGTGAGTCGGGACGATTCTCTGGGGCCAACGTCCTGACTTTC
TRBV7-9	TRBJ1-1	TRBD1	once	CASSKQGRTEAFF	TGTGCCAGCAGCAAACAGGGGAGGACTGAAGCTTTCTTT
TRBV5-1	TRBJ2-1	TRBD2	-	CASSLWTSGKYSYNEQFF	TGCGCCAGCAGCCTTTGGACTAGCGGAAAATACTCCTACAATGAGCAGTTCTTC
TRBV15	TRBJ2-2	-	-	CATSGTGELFF	TGTGCCACCAGCGGCACCGGGGAGCTGTTTTTT
TRBV7-7	TRBJ2-3	-	once	CASSPGGGSTDTQYF	TGTGCCAGCAGTCCAGGGGGGGGGAGCACAGATACGCAGTATTTT
TRBV5-1	TRBJ1-4	-	-	CASSLSTTNEKLFF	TGCGCCAGCAGCTTATCTACAACTAATGAAAAACTGTTTTTT
TRBV5-1	TRBJ2-1	-	-	CASRWGARNEQFF	TGCGCCAGCAGATGGGGGGCTCGCAATGAGCAGTTCTTC
TRBV5-1	TRBJ2-7	TRBD2	-	CASSLIGREASYEQYF	TGCGCCAGCAGCTTGATTGGGCGGGAGGCTTCCTACGAGCAGTACTTC
TRBV2	TRBJ1-6	TRBD1	-	CASRAGGDSPLHF	TGTGCCAGCAGGGCAGGGGGGGATTCACCCCTCCACTTT
TRBV6-5	TRBJ2-7	-	few	CASSYSIQDPYEQYF	TGTGCCAGCAGTTACTCGATCCAGGACCCCTACGAGCAGTACTTC
TRBV5-6	TRBJ1-5	-	-	CASSSQWDQRTGQPQHF	TGTGCCAGCAGTTCACAATGGGACCAGCGCACCGGTCAGCCCCAGCATTTT
TRBV5-1	TRBJ2-2	-	-	CASSFAGGNTGELFF	TGCGCCAGCAGCTTTGCCGGGGGGAACACCGGGGAGCTGTTTTTT
TRBV6-6	TRBJ2-7	TRBD2	-	CASGLAGGEQYF	TGTGCCAGCGGACTAGCGGGAGGCGAGCAGTACTTC
TRBV5-1	TRBJ2-3	TRBD2	-	CASSPRNTGLAGGSSTDTQYF	TGCGCCAGCAGCCCTAGAAACACGGGACTAGCGGGGGGGTCTAGCACAGATACGCAGTATTTT
TRBV14	TRBJ2-6	-	few	CASSQGAERSGANVLTF	TGTGCCAGCAGCCAAGGGGCCGAGCGCTCTGGGGCCAACGTCCTGACTTTC
TRBV7-9	TRBJ2-3	-	-	CASATEWGDTQYF	TGTGCCAGCGCAACCGAATGGGGCGATACGCAGTATTTT
TRBV30	TRBJ1-2	-	once	CAWSKGEGPYGYTF	TGTGCCTGGAGTAAGGGTGAGGGGCCCTATGGCTACACCTTC
TRBV28	TRBJ2-7	-	-	CASSPPTGRHGSYEQYF	TGTGCCAGCAGTCCGCCTACGGGGCGTCACGGCTCCTACGAGCAGTACTTC